This is a list of T cell receptor beta chains from one sample in a study of CD8+CD57+ T cells in acquired aplastic anemia. TCRdb called the reads again in MiXCR, with one record for every CDR3 protein. The sample has roughly 300,000 distinct CDR3 sequences, 55% to 60% seen once. Source material: sorted CD4+, CD8+, or CD8+CD57+ T cells (not recorded which) from PBMCs. The origin of the receptors is a human donor with severe aplastic anemia or a healthy control (not recorded which). Both conserved end residues are part of each CDR3. A D gene is named only where the DNA matches it firmly. The listing skips clone size in some rows; elsewhere it reads once, few, many or a size class.

v_gene	j_gene	d_gene	abundance	CDR3nt	CDR3aa
TRBV5-1	TRBJ1-2	-	many	TGCGCCAGCAGCCCGGCGGAGAACTATGGCTACACCTTC	CASSPAENYGYTF
TRBV7-2	TRBJ1-1	-	-	TGTGCCAGCAGCTTCGAGATGTATAACACTGAAGCTTTCTTT	CASSFEMYNTEAFF
TRBV6-1	TRBJ1-2	-	-	TGTGCCAGCAGTGTGGGGGGGTATGGCTACACCTTC	CASSVGGYGYTF
TRBV7-3	TRBJ2-1	TRBD2	-	TGTGCCAGCAGCTTATCCGCCGGGACTAGCGGGTTCAATGAGCAGTTCTTC	CASSLSAGTSGFNEQFF
TRBV10-3	TRBJ2-7	TRBD1	few	TGTGCCATCAGTGAGTCGATCTTCGGGACAGGGGGCTCCGAGCAGTACTTC	CAISESIFGTGGSEQYF
TRBV24-1	TRBJ2-2	TRBD1	-	TGTGCCACCAGGGGACAGGGTTCCGGGGAGCTGTTTTTT	CATRGQGSGELFF
TRBV24-1	TRBJ1-1	-	-	TGTGCCACCAGTGCTGTCAGGACGGCGAACACTGAAGCTCTCTTT	CATSAVRTANTEALF
TRBV7-3	TRBJ1-1	-	-	TGTGCCAGCAGCTTAATCAGGCAGACTGAAGCTTTCTTT	CASSLIRQTEAFF
TRBV3-1	TRBJ2-2	TRBD2	-	TGTGCCAGCAGCACCAGACTAGCGGGGTTTGTGGAGCTGTTTTTT	CASSTRLAGFVELFF
TRBV5-8	TRBJ1-2	TRBD1	many	TGTGCCAGCACTACAGGGGCGGCTGTTGATGGCTACACCTTC	CASTTGAAVDGYTF
TRBV10-2	TRBJ2-7	-	many	TGCGCCAGCAGTGGGTTGCCCTACGAGCAGTACTTC	CASSGLPYEQYF
TRBV7-3	TRBJ1-2	-	-	TGTGCCAGCAGCTTAACACGCGTAATAGGGGAGCAAGGTGGCTACACCTTC	CASSLTRVIGEQGGYTF
TRBV7-6	TRBJ1-2	-	many	TGTGCCAGCAGCCCGACGGGGGTTGGGAATAACTATGGCTACACCTTC	CASSPTGVGNNYGYTF
TRBV6-5	TRBJ2-6	-	-	TGTGCCAGCAGTAGCGGGCTTACTGGGGCCAACGTCCTGACTTTC	CASSSGLTGANVLTF
TRBV12-3/TRBV12-4	TRBJ2-2	-	-	TGTGCCAGCAGTTTTAACAGGGTTAACACCGGGGAGCTGTTTTTT	CASSFNRVNTGELFF
TRBV7-3	TRBJ1-6	-	-	TGTGCCAGCAGCTTAGTCGGGGTTTCACCCCTCCACTTT	CASSLVGVSPLHF
TRBV25-1	TRBJ2-2	-	-	TGTGCCAGCAGTGGCCCAGGGTCCGGGGAGCTGTTTTTT	CASSGPGSGELFF
TRBV12-3/TRBV12-4	TRBJ2-2	-	-	TGTACCCCCAGGAGGGGCCGGGTAGCGGTCATCGGGGAGCTGTTTTTT	CTPRRGRVAVIGELFF
TRBV29-1	TRBJ2-7	-	many	TGCAGCGTTGCCCCTAAGAGGCGGGAGCAGTACTTC	CSVAPKRREQYF
TRBV10-3	TRBJ1-2	TRBD1	-	TGTGCCATCAGTGGGGGGACAGGGGGGAACTATGGCTACACCTTC	CAISGGTGGNYGYTF
TRBV12-3/TRBV12-4	TRBJ1-5	-	-	TGTGCCAGCAGTCCTCGACAGGTCGGCAATCAGCCCCAGCATTTT	CASSPRQVGNQPQHF
TRBV7-8	TRBJ2-1	-	-	TGTGCCAGCAGCTTAGCCACAGCCGACAGGACAAGGGACTTC	CASSLATADRTRDF
TRBV6-5	TRBJ1-2	TRBD1	-	TGTGCCAGCAGAGGGACAGGGGGCGGGTATGGCTACACCTTC	CASRGTGGGYGYTF
TRBV7-9	TRBJ2-2	-	-	TGTGCCAGCAGCTCGAATGCCCCGGTCCCCCGGCACGGGGAGCTGTTTTTT	CASSSNAPVPRHGELFF
TRBV5-1	TRBJ2-1	TRBD1	-	TGCGCCAGCAGCGGGACAGTTAACAATGAGCAGTTCTTC	CASSGTVNNEQFF
TRBV14	TRBJ2-2	-	few	TGTGCCAGCAGCCAAGTTTACGGGAGTACCGGGGAGCTGTTTTTT	CASSQVYGSTGELFF
TRBV7-2	TRBJ2-3	-	many	TGTGCCAGCAGCCCCATACTACGGGGCACAGATACGCAGTATTTT	CASSPILRGTDTQYF
TRBV12-3/TRBV12-4	TRBJ1-2	-	-	TGTGCCAGCAGTAAGACGGGCTTAAACTATGACTACACCTTC	CASSKTGLNYDYTF
TRBV9	TRBJ1-5	-	-	TGTGCCAGCAGCGTACGATCCCGCAGGATGATCTATAGCAATCAGCCCCAGCATTTT	CASSVRSRRMIYSNQPQHF
TRBV7-9	TRBJ1-3	-	many	TGTGCCAGCAGCTCTCCTCAGGGTTTTACGGGAAACACCATATATTTT	CASSSPQGFTGNTIYF
TRBV5-1	TRBJ1-2	-	-	TGCGCCAGCAGCCTCCAGCCCTCTAGCTATGGCTACACCTTC	CASSLQPSSYGYTF
TRBV20-1	TRBJ2-1	TRBD1	-	TGCAGTGCTAGGGACAGGGATTCCTACAATGAGCAGTTCTTC	CSARDRDSYNEQFF
TRBV20-1	TRBJ2-7	-	-	TGCAGTGCTAGGGACTCTCGCGGGTGGTACTCCTACGAGCAGTACTTC	CSARDSRGWYSYEQYF
TRBV29-1	TRBJ2-2	-	-	TGCAGCGTTGTCCCCACCGGGGAGCTGTTTTTT	CSVVPTGELFF
TRBV10-3	TRBJ2-1	-	-	TGTGCCATAGGGGTGGCGGAAAGAAGCTCCTACAATGAGCAGTTCTTC	CAIGVAERSSYNEQFF